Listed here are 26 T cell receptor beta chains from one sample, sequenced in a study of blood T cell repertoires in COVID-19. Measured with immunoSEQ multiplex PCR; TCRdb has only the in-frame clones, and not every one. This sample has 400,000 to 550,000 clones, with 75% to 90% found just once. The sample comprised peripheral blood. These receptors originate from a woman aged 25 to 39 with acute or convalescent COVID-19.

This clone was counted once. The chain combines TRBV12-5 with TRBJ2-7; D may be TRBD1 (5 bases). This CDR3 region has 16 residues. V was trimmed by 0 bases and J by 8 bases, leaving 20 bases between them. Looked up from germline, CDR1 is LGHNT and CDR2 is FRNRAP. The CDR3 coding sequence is TGTGCTAGTGGTTTGGTATTAGAGACAGTCCTACGGCAGCAGTACTTC. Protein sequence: CASGLVLETVLRQQYF.

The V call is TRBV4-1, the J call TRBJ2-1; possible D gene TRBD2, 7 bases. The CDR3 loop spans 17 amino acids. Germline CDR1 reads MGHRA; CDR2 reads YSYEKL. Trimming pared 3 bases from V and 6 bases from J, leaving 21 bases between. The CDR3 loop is CASSQLSTGGIINEQFF. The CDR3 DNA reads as TGCGCCAGCAGCCAGCTATCAACGGGGGGCATCATCAATGAGCAGTTCTTC.

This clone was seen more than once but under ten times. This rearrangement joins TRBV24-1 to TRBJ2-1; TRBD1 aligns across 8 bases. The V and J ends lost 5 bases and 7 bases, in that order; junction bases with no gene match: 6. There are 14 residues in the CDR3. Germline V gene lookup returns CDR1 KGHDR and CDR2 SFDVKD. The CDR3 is CATSGRGDRNEQFF. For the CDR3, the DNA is TGTGCCACCAGTGGCAGGGGGGACAGGAATGAGCAGTTCTTC.

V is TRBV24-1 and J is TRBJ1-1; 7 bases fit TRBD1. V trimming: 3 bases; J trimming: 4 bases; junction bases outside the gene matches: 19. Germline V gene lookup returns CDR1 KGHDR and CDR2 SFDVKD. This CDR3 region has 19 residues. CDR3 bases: TGTGCCACCAGTGATCAACAGCCCCGGGACCCGAACAGGGGCACTGAAGCTTTCTTT. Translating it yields CATSDQQPRDPNRGTEAFF.

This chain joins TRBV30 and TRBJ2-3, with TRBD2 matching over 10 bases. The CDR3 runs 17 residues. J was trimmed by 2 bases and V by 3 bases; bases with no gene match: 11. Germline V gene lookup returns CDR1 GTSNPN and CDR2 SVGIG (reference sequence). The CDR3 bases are TGTGCCTGGAGCCCCCTCCCTAGCGGGGGATACACAGATACGCAGTATTTT. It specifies CAWSPLPSGGYTDTQYF.

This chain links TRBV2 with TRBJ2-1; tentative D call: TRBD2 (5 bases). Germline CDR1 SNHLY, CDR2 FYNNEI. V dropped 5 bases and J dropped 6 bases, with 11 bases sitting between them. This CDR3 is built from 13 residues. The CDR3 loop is CASSWTGFNEQFF. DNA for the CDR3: TGTGCCAGCAGTTGGACTGGTTTCAATGAGCAGTTCTTC. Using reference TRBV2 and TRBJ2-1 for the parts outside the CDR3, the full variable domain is EPEVTQTPSHQVTQMGQEVILRCVPISNHLYFYWYRQILGQKVEFLVSFYNNEISEKSEIFDDQFSVERPDGSNFTLKIRSTKLEDSAMYFCASSWTGFNEQFFGPGTRLTVL.

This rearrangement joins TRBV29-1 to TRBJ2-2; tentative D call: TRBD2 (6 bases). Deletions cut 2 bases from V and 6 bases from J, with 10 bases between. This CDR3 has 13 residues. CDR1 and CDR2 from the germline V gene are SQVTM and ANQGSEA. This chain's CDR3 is CSVEWAGPGELFF. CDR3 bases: TGCAGCGTTGAATGGGCGGGGCCCGGGGAGCTGTTTTTT.

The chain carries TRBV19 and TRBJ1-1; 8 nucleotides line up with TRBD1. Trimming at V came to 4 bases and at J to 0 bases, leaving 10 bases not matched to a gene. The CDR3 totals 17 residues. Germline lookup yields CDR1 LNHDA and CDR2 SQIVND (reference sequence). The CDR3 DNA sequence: TGTGCCAGTAGTAACAGGGGGTTAGGTGCGATGAACACTGAAGCTTTCTTT. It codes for CASSNRGLGAMNTEAFF.

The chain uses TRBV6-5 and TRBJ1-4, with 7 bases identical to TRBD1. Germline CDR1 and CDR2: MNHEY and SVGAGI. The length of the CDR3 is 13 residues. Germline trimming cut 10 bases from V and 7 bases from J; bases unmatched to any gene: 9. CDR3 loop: CATAGQEGEKLFF. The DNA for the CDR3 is TGTGCCACCGCCGGACAGGAGGGTGAAAAACTGTTTTTT.

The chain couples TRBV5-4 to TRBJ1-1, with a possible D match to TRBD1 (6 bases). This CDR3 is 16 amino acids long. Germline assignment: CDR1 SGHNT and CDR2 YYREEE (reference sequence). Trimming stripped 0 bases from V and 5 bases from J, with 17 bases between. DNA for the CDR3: TGTGCCAGCAGCTTGGGTTTTCGGGACATAGGAACTGAAGCTTTCTTT. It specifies CASSLGFRDIGTEAFF. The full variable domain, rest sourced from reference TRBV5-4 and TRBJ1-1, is ETGVTQSPTHLIKTRGQQVTLRCSSQSGHNTVSWYQQALGQGPQFIFQYYREEENGRGNFPPRFSGLQFPNYSSELNVNALELDDSALYLCASSLGFRDIGTEAFFGQGTRLTVV.

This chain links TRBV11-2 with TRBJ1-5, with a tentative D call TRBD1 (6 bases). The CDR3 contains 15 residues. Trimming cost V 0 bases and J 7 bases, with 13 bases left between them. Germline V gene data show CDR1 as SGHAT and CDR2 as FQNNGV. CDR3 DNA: TGTGCCAGCAGCTTAGACTCCACAGGGCTCCAGCCCCAGCATTTT. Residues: CASSLDSTGLQPQHF.

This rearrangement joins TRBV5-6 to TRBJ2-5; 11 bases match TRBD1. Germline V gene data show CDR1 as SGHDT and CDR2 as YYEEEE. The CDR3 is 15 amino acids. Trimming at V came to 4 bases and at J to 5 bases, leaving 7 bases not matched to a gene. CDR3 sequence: CASSETGTGGETQYF. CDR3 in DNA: TGTGCCAGCAGCGAGACCGGGACAGGGGGTGAGACCCAGTACTTC.

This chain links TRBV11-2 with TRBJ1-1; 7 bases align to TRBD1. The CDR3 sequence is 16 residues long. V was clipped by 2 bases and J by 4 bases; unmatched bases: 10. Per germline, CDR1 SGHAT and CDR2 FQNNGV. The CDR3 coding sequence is TGTGCCAGCAGCTTATGGGCAGGGGGATGGGGCACTGAAGCTTTCTTT. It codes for CASSLWAGGWGTEAFF.

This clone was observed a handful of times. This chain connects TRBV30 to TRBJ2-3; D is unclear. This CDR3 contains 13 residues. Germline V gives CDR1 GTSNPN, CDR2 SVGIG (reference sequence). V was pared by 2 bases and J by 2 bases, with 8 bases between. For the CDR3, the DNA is TGTGCCTGGAGTAGCTATCCCACAGATACGCAGTATTTT. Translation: CAWSSYPTDTQYF.

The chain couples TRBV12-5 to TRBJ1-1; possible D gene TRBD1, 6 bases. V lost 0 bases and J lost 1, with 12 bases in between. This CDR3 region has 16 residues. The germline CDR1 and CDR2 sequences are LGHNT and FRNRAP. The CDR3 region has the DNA TGTGCTAGTGGTTTGGTACTCGCAGGGGCGAACACTGAAGCTTTCTTT. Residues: CASGLVLAGANTEAFF.

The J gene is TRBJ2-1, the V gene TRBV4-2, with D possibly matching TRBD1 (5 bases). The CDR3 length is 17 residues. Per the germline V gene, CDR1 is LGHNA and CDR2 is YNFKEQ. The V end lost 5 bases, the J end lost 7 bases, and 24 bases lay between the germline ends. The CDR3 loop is CASSRSDSSALRNEQFF. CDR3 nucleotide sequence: TGTGCCAGCAGCAGAAGTGACAGTTCCGCCCTGCGGAATGAGCAGTTCTTC.

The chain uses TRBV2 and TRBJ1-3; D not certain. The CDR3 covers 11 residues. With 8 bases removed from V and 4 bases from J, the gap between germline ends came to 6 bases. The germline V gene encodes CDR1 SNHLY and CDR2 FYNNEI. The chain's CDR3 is CASVRGNTIYF. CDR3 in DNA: TGTGCCAGCGTGAGGGGAAACACCATATATTTT.

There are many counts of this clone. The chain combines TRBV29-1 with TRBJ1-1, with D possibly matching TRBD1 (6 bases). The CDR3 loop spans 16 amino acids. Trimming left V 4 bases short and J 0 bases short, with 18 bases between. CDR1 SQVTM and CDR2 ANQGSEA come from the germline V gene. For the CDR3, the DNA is TGCAGCGTTGGGTCTGGCGGACAGAGGATGAACACTGAAGCTTTCTTT. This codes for CSVGSGGQRMNTEAFF.

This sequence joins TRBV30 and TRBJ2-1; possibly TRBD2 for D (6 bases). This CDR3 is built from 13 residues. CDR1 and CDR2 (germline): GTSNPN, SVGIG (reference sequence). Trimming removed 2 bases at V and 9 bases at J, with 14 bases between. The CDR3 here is CAWSRGAEGEQFF. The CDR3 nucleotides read TGTGCCTGGAGTCGCGGGGCCGAGGGTGAGCAGTTCTTC.

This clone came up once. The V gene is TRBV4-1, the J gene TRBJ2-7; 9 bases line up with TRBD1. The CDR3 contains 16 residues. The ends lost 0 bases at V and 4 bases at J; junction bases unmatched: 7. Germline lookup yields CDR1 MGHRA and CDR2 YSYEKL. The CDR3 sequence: CASSQDPGQGPYEQYF. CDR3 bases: TGCGCCAGCAGCCAAGACCCGGGACAGGGTCCGTACGAGCAGTACTTC.

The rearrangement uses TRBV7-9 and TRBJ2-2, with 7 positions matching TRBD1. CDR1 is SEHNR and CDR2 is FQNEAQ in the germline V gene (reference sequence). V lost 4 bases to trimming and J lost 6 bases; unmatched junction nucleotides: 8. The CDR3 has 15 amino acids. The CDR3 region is CASSSDRDLAGELFF. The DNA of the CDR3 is TGTGCCAGCAGCTCTGACAGGGATCTGGCCGGGGAGCTGTTTTTT. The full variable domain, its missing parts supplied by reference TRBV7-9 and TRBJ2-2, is DTGVSQNPRHKITKRGQNVTFRCDPISEHNRLYWYRQTLGQGPEFLTYFQNEAQLEKSRLLSDRFSAERPKGSFSTLEIQRTEQGDSAMYLCASSSDRDLAGELFFGEGSRLTVL.

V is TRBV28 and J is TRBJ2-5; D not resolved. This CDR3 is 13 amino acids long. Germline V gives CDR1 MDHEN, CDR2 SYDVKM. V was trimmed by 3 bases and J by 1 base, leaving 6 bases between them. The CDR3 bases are TGTGCCAGCAGTTTCAGTTCCCAAGAGACCCAGTACTTC. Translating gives CASSFSSQETQYF.

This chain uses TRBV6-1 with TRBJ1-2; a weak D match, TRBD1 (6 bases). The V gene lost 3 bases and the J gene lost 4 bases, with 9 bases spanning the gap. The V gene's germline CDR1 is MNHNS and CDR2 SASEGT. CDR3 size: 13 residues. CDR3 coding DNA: TGTGCCAGCAGTGACCAGGGGATCTATGGCTACACCTTC. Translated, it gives CASSDQGIYGYTF.

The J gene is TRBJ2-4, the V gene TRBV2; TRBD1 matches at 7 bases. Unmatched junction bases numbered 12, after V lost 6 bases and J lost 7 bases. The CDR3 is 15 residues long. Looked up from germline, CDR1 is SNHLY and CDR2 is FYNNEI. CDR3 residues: CASSQPWDSGNIQYF. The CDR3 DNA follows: TGTGCCAGCAGCCAACCCTGGGACAGTGGGAACATTCAGTACTTC.

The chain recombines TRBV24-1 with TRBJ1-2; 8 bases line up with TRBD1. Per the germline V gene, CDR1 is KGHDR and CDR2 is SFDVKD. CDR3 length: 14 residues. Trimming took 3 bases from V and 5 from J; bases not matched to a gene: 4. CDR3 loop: CATSDRRTGYGYTF. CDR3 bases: TGTGCCACCAGTGATCGAAGGACAGGGTATGGCTACACCTTC.

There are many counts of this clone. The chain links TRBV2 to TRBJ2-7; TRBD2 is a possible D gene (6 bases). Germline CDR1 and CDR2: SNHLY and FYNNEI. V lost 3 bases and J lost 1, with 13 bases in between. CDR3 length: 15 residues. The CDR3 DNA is TGTGCCAGCAGTGATCCGGGACTTCCTTCCTACGAGCAGTACTTC. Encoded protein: CASSDPGLPSYEQYF. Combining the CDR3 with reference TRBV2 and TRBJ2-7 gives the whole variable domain EPEVTQTPSHQVTQMGQEVILRCVPISNHLYFYWYRQILGQKVEFLVSFYNNEISEKSEIFDDQFSVERPDGSNFTLKIRSTKLEDSAMYFCASSDPGLPSYEQYFGPGTRLTVT.